Listed below are T cell receptor beta chains from one sample, sequenced in a study of Graves' ophthalmopathy and Graves' hyperthyroidism. TCRdb recomputed calls from the multiplex PCR reads with MiXCR, one row per CDR3 protein. The table lists 650,000 to 900,000 distinct CDR3 sequences, approximately 40% of them singletons. Sequencing used peripheral blood. The source is an adult man with Graves' ophthalmopathy. Both conserved end residues are part of each CDR3. Fields, in order: D gene, J gene, CDR3 length, V gene, clone size, CDR3 protein, CDR3 DNA. The D gene is left open where the match is weak. Size values are once, few and many counts, or a class for expanded clones, and some rows have none.

TRBD1	TRBJ1-5	15	TRBV10-2	-	CASAVTGAGNQPQHF	TGCGCCAGCGCCGTCACAGGGGCCGGCAATCAGCCCCAGCATTTT
TRBD1	TRBJ1-4	15	TRBV25-1	-	CASSFPQGADEKLFF	TGTGCCAGCAGTTTTCCCCAGGGGGCGGACGAAAAACTGTTTTTT
TRBD1	TRBJ1-2	14	TRBV28	few	CASSTTGGMKGYTF	TGTGCCAGCAGTACGACAGGGGGAATGAAGGGCTACACCTTC
TRBD1	TRBJ1-2	17	TRBV10-3	many	CAISDRDSWPRRDGYTF	TGTGCCATCAGTGATCGGGACAGTTGGCCGAGACGAGATGGCTACACCTTC
-	TRBJ2-2	16	TRBV19	many	CASSSVRGLKIGELFF	TGTGCCAGTAGTTCCGTACGGGGATTGAAGATCGGGGAGCTGTTTTTT
TRBD1	TRBJ2-2	16	TRBV25-1	-	CASSWWDRTSTGELFF	TGTGCCAGCAGCTGGTGGGACAGAACGAGCACCGGGGAGCTGTTTTTT
TRBD2	TRBJ2-5	16	TRBV7-9	many	CASSSGLAGGQETQYF	TGTGCCAGCAGCTCCGGGCTAGCGGGAGGACAGGAGACCCAGTACTTC
-	TRBJ1-4	14	TRBV10-3	many	CAITPGGSNEKLFF	TGTGCCATCACGCCGGGAGGTTCTAATGAAAAACTGTTTTTT
-	TRBJ2-3	13	TRBV29-1	-	CSVETGTQDTQYF	TGCAGCGTTGAAACCGGGACGCAAGATACGCAGTATTTT
-	TRBJ1-6	12	TRBV20-1	many	CSAGSPNSPLHF	TGCAGTGCCGGGAGTCCTAATTCACCCCTCCACTTT
-	TRBJ2-2	13	TRBV24-1	few	CATRGTVTGELFF	TGTGCCACCAGGGGGACGGTAACCGGGGAGCTGTTTTTT
TRBD2	TRBJ2-5	17	TRBV7-2	few	CASSLATAGGVRETQYF	TGTGCCAGCAGCTTGGCCACCGCGGGAGGGGTCCGGGAGACCCAGTACTTC
-	TRBJ1-1	16	TRBV10-3	-	CAISGRGGFMNTEAFF	TGTGCCATCAGTGGAAGGGGGGGTTTTATGAACACTGAAGCTTTCTTT
TRBD2	TRBJ2-7	16	TRBV29-1	-	CSVVQSGTSGRSEQYF	TGCAGCGTCGTACAGTCCGGGACTAGCGGGAGGAGCGAGCAGTACTTC
-	TRBJ2-7	16	TRBV20-1	-	CSAPLDQDRVAYEQYF	TGCAGTGCTCCCCTAGATCAGGATCGCGTTGCCTACGAGCAGTACTTC
TRBD1	TRBJ2-5	17	TRBV6-6	-	CASSYSSQGEFMETQYF	TGTGCCAGCAGTTACTCGAGTCAGGGGGAGTTTATGGAGACCCAGTACTTC
TRBD1	TRBJ1-2	13	TRBV12-5	-	CASGMGQGDGYTF	TGTGCTAGTGGTATGGGACAGGGGGATGGCTACACCTTC
-	TRBJ1-5	13	TRBV10-3	-	CASSLGKDQPQHF	TGTGCCAGCAGTCTCGGAAAAGATCAGCCCCAGCATTTT
-	TRBJ1-1	14	TRBV2	-	CASSEEDMNTEAFF	TGTGCCAGCAGTGAAGAGGACATGAACACTGAAGCTTTCTTT
TRBD1	TRBJ1-1	16	TRBV7-8	few	CASSWDRGLGSAEAFF	TGTGCCAGCAGCTGGGACAGGGGCTTGGGGAGCGCTGAAGCTTTCTTT
-	TRBJ1-5	13	TRBV7-2	-	CASSLVTWQPQHF	TGTGCCAGCAGCTTAGTAACGTGGCAGCCCCAGCATTTT
-	TRBJ1-1	12	TRBV13	many	CAGGGVGTEAFF	TGTGCCGGGGGGGGTGTGGGCACTGAAGCTTTCTTT
TRBD1	TRBJ2-5	15	TRBV2	few	CASSPGTGARGTQYF	TGTGCCAGCAGTCCCGGGACAGGGGCAAGGGGGACCCAGTACTTC
-	TRBJ1-5	13	TRBV10-3	many	CAIRMGVDQPQHF	TGTGCCATCAGGATGGGGGTGGATCAGCCCCAGCATTTT
-	TRBJ2-6	16	TRBV2	-	CASSPWGTSGTNVLTF	TGTGCCAGCAGTCCGTGGGGGACCTCTGGGACCAACGTCCTGACTTTC
TRBD2	TRBJ2-7	12	TRBV2	-	CASGGRTYEQYF	TGTGCCAGCGGCGGGAGGACCTACGAGCAGTACTTC
TRBD1	TRBJ1-4	13	TRBV9	-	CASSRDRGGKLFF	TGTGCCAGCAGTCGGGACAGGGGAGGAAAACTGTTTTTT
TRBD1	TRBJ2-7	14	TRBV7-6	-	CASSYRGQEDEQYF	TGTGCCAGCAGCTACAGGGGGCAGGAAGACGAGCAGTACTTC
TRBD1	TRBJ1-5	14	TRBV7-9	many	CASSRQGRDQPQHF	TGTGCCAGCAGCAGACAGGGGAGGGATCAGCCCCAGCATTTT
TRBD1	TRBJ1-4	15	TRBV7-9	few	CASSTRQGRDEKLFF	TGTGCCAGCAGCACCCGACAGGGTAGGGATGAAAAACTGTTTTTT
-	TRBJ1-5	13	TRBV10-3	many	CASGGGSNQPQHF	TGTGCCTCCGGCGGAGGGAGCAATCAGCCCCAGCATTTT
-	TRBJ1-1	18	TRBV12-3/TRBV12-4	-	CASSFLVFRAAPNTEAFF	TGTGCCAGCAGTTTTTTAGTGTTTAGGGCAGCACCGAACACTGAAGCTTTCTTT
TRBD1	TRBJ1-1	18	TRBV7-9	-	CASSPPDRVVWGNTEAFF	TGTGCCAGCAGCCCCCCCGACAGGGTGGTGTGGGGGAACACTGAAGCTTTCTTT
-	TRBJ1-1	13	TRBV20-1	few	CSARVGRGGEAFF	TGCAGTGCTAGGGTCGGCAGGGGCGGGGAAGCTTTCTTT
TRBD1	TRBJ2-7	15	TRBV2	-	CASSPLGTGGYEQYF	TGTGCCAGCAGCCCACTGGGGACAGGGGGCTACGAGCAGTACTTC
TRBD1	TRBJ1-6	15	TRBV10-3	-	CAIRGQGTGDSPLHF	TGTGCCATCAGAGGACAGGGGACGGGGGATTCACCCCTCCACTTT
TRBD2	TRBJ2-7	14	TRBV7-9	-	CASSKRGTTYEQYF	TGTGCCAGCAGCAAGCGCGGGACTACCTACGAGCAGTACTTC
TRBD1	TRBJ1-4	15	TRBV7-9	many	CASSPPGQGNEKLFF	TGTGCCAGCAGTCCTCCGGGACAGGGTAATGAAAAACTGTTTTTT
TRBD1	TRBJ1-5	17	TRBV2	few	CASSEGRTGISGQPQHF	TGTGCCAGCAGTGAAGGAAGGACAGGTATAAGCGGTCAGCCCCAGCATTTT
TRBD2	TRBJ2-5	15	TRBV4-1	-	CASSSGTSGGETQHF	TGTGCCAGCAGCTCCGGGACTAGCGGGGGTGAGACCCAGCACTTC
-	TRBJ1-4	11	TRBV6-1	few	CASSESDKLFF	TGTGCCAGCAGTGAATCCGATAAACTGTTTTTT
-	TRBJ1-2	15	TRBV7-9	-	CASSLALAEGEGYTF	TGTGCCAGCAGCTTAGCCCTCGCGGAGGGGGAGGGCTACACCTTC
TRBD2	TRBJ2-5	18	TRBV7-9	-	CASSFSTSGGAAQETQYF	TGTGCCAGCAGTTTTTCGACTAGCGGGGGGGCAGCCCAAGAGACCCAGTACTTC
-	TRBJ2-7	15	TRBV7-2	many	CASSLAPTSSYEQYF	TGTGCCAGCAGCTTAGCGCCGACTAGTTCCTACGAGCAGTACTTC
-	TRBJ1-1	13	TRBV9	many	CASSVERGTEAFF	TGTGCCAGCAGCGTAGAGAGGGGCACTGAAGCTTTCTTT
-	TRBJ2-7	15	TRBV24-1	-	CATSTGHIVSYEQYF	TGTGCCACCAGTACCGGACACATCGTCAGCTACGAGCAGTACTTC
-	TRBJ1-6	16	TRBV9	-	CASSATGVSNNSPLHF	TGTGCCAGCAGCGCCACGGGGGTTAGCAACAATTCACCCCTCCACTTT
-	TRBJ2-7	13	TRBV29-1	-	CSVVKGGRGEQYF	TGCAGCGTTGTCAAGGGGGGTCGAGGTGAGCAGTACTTC
-	TRBJ1-1	13	TRBV12-3/TRBV12-4	-	CVSSPTGNTEAFF	TGTGTCAGCAGTCCGACAGGGAACACTGAAGCTTTCTTT
-	TRBJ1-5	16	TRBV24-1	-	CATSVATGTRNQPQHF	TGTGCCACCAGTGTCGCAACAGGGACCCGCAATCAGCCCCAGCATTTT
-	TRBJ1-5	15	TRBV24-1	-	CATSALGPNNQPQHF	TGTGCCACCAGTGCCCTGGGACCAAACAATCAGCCCCAGCATTTT
-	TRBJ2-3	15	TRBV24-1	-	CATSAPSLGTDTQYF	TGTGCCACCAGTGCGCCGTCTCTTGGCACAGATACGCAGTATTTT
TRBD1	TRBJ2-1	15	TRBV2	-	CASSLQTGGYNEQFF	TGTGCCAGCAGCCTTCAGACAGGGGGCTACAATGAGCAGTTCTTC
TRBD1	TRBJ1-5	13	TRBV7-8	-	CASTRDRGQPQHF	TGTGCCAGCACCCGGGACAGGGGCCAGCCCCAGCATTTT